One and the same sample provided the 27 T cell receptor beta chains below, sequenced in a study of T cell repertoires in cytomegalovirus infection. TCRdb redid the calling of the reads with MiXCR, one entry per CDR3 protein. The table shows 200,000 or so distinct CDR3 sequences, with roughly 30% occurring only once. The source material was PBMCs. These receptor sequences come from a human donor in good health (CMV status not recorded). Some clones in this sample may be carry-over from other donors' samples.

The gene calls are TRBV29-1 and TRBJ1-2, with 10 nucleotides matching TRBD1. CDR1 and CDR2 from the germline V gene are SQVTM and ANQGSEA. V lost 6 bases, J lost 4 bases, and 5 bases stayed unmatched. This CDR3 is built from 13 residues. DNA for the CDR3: TGCAGCGTCCAGACAGGGGGCAGCTATGGCTACACCTTC. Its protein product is CSVQTGGSYGYTF.

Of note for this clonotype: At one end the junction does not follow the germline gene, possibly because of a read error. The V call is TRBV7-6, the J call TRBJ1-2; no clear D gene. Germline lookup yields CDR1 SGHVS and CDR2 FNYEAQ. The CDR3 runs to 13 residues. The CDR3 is CVSSAVANYGYTF. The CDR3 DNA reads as TGTGTCAGCAGCGCAGTAGCTAACTATGGCTACACCTTC. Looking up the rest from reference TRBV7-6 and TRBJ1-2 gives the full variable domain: GAGVSQSPRYKVTKRGQDVALRCDPISGHVSLYWYRQALGQGPEFLTYFNYEAQQDKSGLPNDRFSAERPEGSISTLTIQRTEQRDSAMYRCVSSAVANYGYTFGSGTRLTVV.

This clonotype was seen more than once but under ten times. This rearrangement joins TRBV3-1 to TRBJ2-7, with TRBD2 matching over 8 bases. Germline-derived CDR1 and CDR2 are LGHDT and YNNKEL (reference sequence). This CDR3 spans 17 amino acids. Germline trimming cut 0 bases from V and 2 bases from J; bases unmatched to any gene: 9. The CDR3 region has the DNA TGTGCCAGCAGCCAAGAAAGGGGACTAGAGTCGGCCTACGAGCAGTACTTC. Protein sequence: CASSQERGLESAYEQYF.

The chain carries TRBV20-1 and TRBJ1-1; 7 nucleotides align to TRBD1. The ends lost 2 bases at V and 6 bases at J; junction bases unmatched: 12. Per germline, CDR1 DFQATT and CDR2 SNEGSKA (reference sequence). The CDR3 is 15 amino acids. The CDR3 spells CSARFGGGGAAEAFF. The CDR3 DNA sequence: TGCAGTGCTAGATTTGGAGGGGGCGGTGCGGCTGAAGCTTTCTTT.

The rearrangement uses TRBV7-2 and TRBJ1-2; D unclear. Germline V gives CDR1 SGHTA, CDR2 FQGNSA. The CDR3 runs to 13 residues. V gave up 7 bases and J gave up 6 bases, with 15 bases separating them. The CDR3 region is CASTQAQENGYTF. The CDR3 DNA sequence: TGTGCCAGCACCCAAGCCCAGGAAAATGGCTACACCTTC.

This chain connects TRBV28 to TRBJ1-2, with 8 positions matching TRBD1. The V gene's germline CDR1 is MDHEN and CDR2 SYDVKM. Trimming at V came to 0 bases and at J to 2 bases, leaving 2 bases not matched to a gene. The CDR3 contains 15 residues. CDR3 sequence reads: CASSLWDRENYGYTF. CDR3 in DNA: TGTGCCAGCAGTTTATGGGACAGGGAGAACTATGGCTACACCTTC.

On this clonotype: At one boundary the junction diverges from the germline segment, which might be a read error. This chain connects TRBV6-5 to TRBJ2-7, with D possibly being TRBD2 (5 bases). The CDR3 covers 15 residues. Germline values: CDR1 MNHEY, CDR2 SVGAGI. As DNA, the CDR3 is TGTGCCAGCGGTTACTCGAGTTCCTCGGGATCCGAGCAGTACTTC. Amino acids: CASGYSSSSGSEQYF.

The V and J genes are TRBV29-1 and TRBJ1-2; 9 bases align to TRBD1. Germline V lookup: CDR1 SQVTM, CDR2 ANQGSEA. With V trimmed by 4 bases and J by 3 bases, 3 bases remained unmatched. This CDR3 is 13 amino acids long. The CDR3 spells CSVGTGVDYGYTF. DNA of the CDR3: TGCAGCGTTGGGACAGGGGTAGACTATGGCTACACCTTC.

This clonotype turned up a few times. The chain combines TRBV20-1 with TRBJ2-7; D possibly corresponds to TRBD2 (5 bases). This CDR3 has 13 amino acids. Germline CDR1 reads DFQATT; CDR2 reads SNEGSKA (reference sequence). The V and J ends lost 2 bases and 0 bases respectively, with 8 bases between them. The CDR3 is CSARPGSSYEQYF. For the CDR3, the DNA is TGCAGTGCTAGACCGGGGTCCTCCTACGAGCAGTACTTC.

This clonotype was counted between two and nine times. The chain's CDR3 is CASSPDTGNTEAFF. CDR3 nucleotide sequence: TGTGCCAGCAGCCCCGACACCGGGAACACTGAAGCTTTCTTT. The V gene is TRBV9, the J gene TRBJ1-1; D is unclear. This CDR3 region has 14 residues. Trimming shortened V by 4 bases and J by 1 base, and 11 bases separated the two germline ends. The germline gives CDR1 SGDLS, CDR2 YYNGEE.

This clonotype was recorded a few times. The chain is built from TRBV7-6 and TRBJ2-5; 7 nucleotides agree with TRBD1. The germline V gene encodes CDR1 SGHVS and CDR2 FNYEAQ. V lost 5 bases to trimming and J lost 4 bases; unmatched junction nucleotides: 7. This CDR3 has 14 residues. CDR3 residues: CASSATGTAETQYF. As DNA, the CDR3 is TGTGCCAGCAGCGCTACCGGGACAGCAGAGACCCAGTACTTC.

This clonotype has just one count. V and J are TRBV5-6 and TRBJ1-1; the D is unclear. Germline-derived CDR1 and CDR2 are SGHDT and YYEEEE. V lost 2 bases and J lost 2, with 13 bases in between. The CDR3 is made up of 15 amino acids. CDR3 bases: TGTGCCAGCAGCTTCCTCTCTAGGGCAAACACTGAAGCTTTCTTT. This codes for CASSFLSRANTEAFF.

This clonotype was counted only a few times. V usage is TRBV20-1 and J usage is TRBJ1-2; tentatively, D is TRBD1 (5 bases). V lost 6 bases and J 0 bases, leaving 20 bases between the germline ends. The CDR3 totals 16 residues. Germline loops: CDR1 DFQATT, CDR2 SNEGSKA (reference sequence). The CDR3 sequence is CSALRGTPRSNYGYTF. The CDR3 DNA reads TGCAGTGCCCTCCGGGGGACGCCCCGATCTAACTATGGCTACACCTTC.

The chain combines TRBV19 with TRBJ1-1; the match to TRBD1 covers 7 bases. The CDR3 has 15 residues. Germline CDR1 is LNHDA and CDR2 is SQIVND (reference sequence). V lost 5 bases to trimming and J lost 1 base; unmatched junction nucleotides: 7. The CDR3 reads CASSPRTGGNTEAFF. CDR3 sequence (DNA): TGTGCCAGTAGTCCAAGGACAGGCGGGAACACTGAAGCTTTCTTT.

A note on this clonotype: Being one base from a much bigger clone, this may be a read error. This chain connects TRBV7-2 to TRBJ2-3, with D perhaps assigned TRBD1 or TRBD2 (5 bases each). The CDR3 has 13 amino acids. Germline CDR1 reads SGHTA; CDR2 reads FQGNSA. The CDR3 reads CAISRDHTDTQYF. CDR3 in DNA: TGTGCCATCAGCCGGGACCACACAGATACGCAGTATTTT.

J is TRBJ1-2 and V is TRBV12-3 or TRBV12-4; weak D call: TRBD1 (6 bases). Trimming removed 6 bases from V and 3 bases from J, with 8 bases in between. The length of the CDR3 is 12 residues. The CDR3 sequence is CASSQGYYGYTF. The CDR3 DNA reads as TGTGCCAGCAGCCAGGGGTACTATGGCTACACCTTC.

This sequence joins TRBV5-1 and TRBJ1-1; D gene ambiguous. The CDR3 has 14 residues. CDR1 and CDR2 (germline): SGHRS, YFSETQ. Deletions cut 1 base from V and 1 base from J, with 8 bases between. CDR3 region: CASSLRTANTEAFF. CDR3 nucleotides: TGCGCCAGCAGCTTGAGGACGGCGAACACTGAAGCTTTCTTT.

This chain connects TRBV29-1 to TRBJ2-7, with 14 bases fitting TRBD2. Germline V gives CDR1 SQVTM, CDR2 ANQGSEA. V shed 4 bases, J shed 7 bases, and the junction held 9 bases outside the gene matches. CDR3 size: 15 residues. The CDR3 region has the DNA TGCAGCGTTGCCGGGACTAGCGGGGGTTCCGAGGAGCAGTACTTC. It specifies CSVAGTSGGSEEQYF.

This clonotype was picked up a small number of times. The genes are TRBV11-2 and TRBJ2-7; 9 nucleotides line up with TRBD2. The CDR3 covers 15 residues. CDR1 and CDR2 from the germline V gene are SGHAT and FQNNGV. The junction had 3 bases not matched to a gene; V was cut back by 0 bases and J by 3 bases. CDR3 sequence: CASSLEGAGGYEQYF. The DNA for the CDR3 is TGTGCCAGCAGCTTAGAGGGAGCGGGGGGCTACGAGCAGTACTTC. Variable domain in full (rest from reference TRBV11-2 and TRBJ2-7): EAGVAQSPRYKIIEKRQSVAFWCNPISGHATLYWYQQILGQGPKLLIQFQNNGVVDDSQLPKDRFSAERLKGVDSTLKIQPAKLEDSAVYLCASSLEGAGGYEQYFGPGTRLTVT.

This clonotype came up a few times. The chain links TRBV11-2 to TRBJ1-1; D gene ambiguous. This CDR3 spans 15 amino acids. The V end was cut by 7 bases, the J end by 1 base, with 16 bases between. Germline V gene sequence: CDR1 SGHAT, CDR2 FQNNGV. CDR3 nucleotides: TGTGCCAGCACCAGGTACAGAGGCGGGAACACTGAAGCTTTCTTT. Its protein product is CASTRYRGGNTEAFF.

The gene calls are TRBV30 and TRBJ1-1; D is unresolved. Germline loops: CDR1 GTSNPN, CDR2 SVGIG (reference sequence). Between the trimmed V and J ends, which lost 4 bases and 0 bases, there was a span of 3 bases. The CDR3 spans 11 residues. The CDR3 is CAWKLNTEAFF. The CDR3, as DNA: TGTGCCTGGAAACTGAACACTGAAGCTTTCTTT.

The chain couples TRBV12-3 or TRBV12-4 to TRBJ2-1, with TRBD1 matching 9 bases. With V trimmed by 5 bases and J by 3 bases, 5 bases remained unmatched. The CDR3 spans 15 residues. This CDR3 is CASSPQTGGYNEQFF. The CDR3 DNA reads TGTGCCAGCAGTCCCCAGACAGGGGGCTACAATGAGCAGTTCTTC.

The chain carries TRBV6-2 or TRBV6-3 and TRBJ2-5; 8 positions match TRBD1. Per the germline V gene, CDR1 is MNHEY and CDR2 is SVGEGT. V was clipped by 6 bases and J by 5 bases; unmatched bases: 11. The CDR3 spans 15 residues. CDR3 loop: CASRRQGPGLETQYF. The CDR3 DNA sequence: TGTGCCAGCAGACGACAGGGGCCTGGACTGGAGACCCAGTACTTC.

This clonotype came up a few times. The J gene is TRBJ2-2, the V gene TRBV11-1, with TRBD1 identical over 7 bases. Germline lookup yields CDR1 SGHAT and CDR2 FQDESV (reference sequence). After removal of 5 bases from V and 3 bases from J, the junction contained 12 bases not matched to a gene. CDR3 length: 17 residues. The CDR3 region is CASSASPGGYDTGELFF. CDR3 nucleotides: TGTGCCAGCAGCGCATCCCCAGGGGGTTATGACACCGGGGAGCTGTTTTTT.

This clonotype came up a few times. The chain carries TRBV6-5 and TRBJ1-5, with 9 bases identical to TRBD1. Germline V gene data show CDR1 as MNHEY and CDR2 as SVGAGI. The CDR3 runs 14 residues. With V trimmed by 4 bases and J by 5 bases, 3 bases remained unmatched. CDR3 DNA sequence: TGTGCCAGCAGTTTGGGACAGGGCCATCAGCCCCAGCATTTT. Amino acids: CASSLGQGHQPQHF.

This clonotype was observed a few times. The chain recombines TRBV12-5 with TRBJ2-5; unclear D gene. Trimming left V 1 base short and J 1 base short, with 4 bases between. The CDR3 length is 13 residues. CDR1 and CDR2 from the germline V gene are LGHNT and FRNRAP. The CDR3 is CASGLDTQETQYF. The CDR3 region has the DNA TGTGCTAGTGGTTTGGACACCCAAGAGACCCAGTACTTC.

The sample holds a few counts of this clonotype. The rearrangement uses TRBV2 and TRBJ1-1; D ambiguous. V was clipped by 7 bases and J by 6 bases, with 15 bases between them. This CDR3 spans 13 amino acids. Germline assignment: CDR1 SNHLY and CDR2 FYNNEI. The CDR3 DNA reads TGTGCCAGCAATGGCCAGGCAGGACCTGAAGCTTTCTTT. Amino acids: CASNGQAGPEAFF.